Below, 15 T cell receptor beta chains from the same sample are listed, as sequenced in a study of vaccination and CD4 T cells after COVID-19. The antigens for these receptors are not known. The Oncomine TCR Beta short-read assay was what sequenced the DNA obtained from cultured CD4+ T cells. From the PCR reads, TCRdb called clonotypes with MiXCR, one entry per CDR3 protein. Seen here are over 15,000 distinct CDR3 sequences, about 40% observed once, and the top ten hold roughly 20%. Treatment meaning: approximately nine-day PBMC culture with coronavirus spike peptide pools or control peptides (ViraFEST assay). The source material was CD4+ T cells from blood, cultured in vitro, sampled before SARS-CoV-2 vaccination. The origin of the receptors is a human donor who received a COVID-19 vaccine.

This clonotype has a handful of counts. The rearrangement links TRBV6-1 to TRBJ1-1; no definite D call. The germline gives CDR1 MNHNS, CDR2 SASEGT. Trimming removed 6 bases from V and 2 bases from J, with 13 bases in between. CDR3 length: 14 residues. The CDR3 nucleotides read TGTGCCAGCAGAATAAGGGTGGGCAACACTGAAGCTTTCTTT. This gives the protein CASRIRVGNTEAFF.

CDR3 DNA: TGTGCCAGCAGCCCGACAGGGGGCTCTGGCAATCAGCCCCAGCATTTT. Amino acids: CASSPTGGSGNQPQHF. The chain joins TRBV12-3 or TRBV12-4 to TRBJ1-5, with 10 bases lining up with TRBD1. Unmatched junction bases numbered 7, after V lost 6 bases and J lost 2 bases. The CDR3 is 16 residues long.

This chain uses TRBV29-1 with TRBJ1-1, with TRBD1 matching 11 bases. V gave up 7 bases and J gave up 4 bases; unmatched junction bases: 8. The germline gives CDR1 SQVTM, CDR2 ANQGSEA. The CDR3 extends over 14 amino acids. The CDR3 loop is CSGGQGASRTEAFF. The CDR3 DNA sequence: TGCAGCGGAGGACAGGGGGCGAGTCGCACTGAAGCTTTCTTT.

The genes are TRBV30 and TRBJ1-1; D is uncertain. Trimming stripped 1 base from V and 8 bases from J, with 11 bases between. This CDR3 has 12 amino acids. Germline V lookup: CDR1 GTSNPN, CDR2 SVGIG (reference sequence). As DNA, the CDR3 is TGTGCCTGGAGTGCCGGGGTTCGCGAAGCTTTCTTT. It is translated as CAWSAGVREAFF.

J is TRBJ2-5 and V is TRBV27; D is possibly TRBD1 (5 bases). The CDR3 consists of 16 residues. V was shortened by 0 bases and J by 5 bases, with 16 bases between the two germline ends. Germline loops: CDR1 MNHEY, CDR2 SMNVEV (reference sequence). The CDR3 bases are TGTGCCAGCAGTTTATCAGGCAGGGTTGAATGGGAGACCCAGTACTTC. Residues: CASSLSGRVEWETQYF.

The rearrangement uses TRBV24-1 and TRBJ1-1; the D is unclear. Germline CDR1 and CDR2: KGHDR and SFDVKD. The CDR3 is 14 amino acids. Trimming stripped 9 bases from V and 1 base from J, with 14 bases between. In DNA form, the CDR3 reads TGTGCCACCGCCCCGAGCGGGAGGAACACTGAAGCTTTCTTT. Its protein product is CATAPSGRNTEAFF.

This clonotype was seen a handful of times. The DNA for the CDR3 is TGTGCCACCAGTGATTCTACAGGGGGCAGTGGCACAGATACGCAGTATTTT. It specifies CATSDSTGGSGTDTQYF. The chain is built from TRBV24-1 and TRBJ2-3, with TRBD1 identical over 9 bases. The V gene's germline CDR1 is KGHDR and CDR2 SFDVKD. The CDR3 sequence is 17 residues long. The trim removed 2 bases at V and 1 base at J, leaving 6 bases unmatched.

This clonotype was seen a handful of times. This chain uses TRBV5-6 with TRBJ2-5, with 10 bases matching TRBD1. With V trimmed by 4 bases and J by 5 bases, 11 bases remained unmatched. Germline V gene sequence: CDR1 SGHDT, CDR2 YYEEEE. The CDR3 contains 16 residues. The CDR3 region has the DNA TGTGCCAGCAGCCTAGGGGGACAGGGGATGGGGGAGACCCAGTACTTC. This gives the protein CASSLGGQGMGETQYF.

As DNA, the CDR3 is TGTGCCAGCAGCCAAGTGCCGGTCCACGAGCAGTACTTC. It encodes CASSQVPVHEQYF. The rearrangement joins TRBV14 to TRBJ2-7, with no clear D. V lost 1 base, J lost 5 bases, and 9 bases lay in between. In germline, CDR1 is SGHDN, CDR2 FVKESK. This CDR3 has 13 residues.

This clonotype turned up a few times. V usage is TRBV25-1 and J usage is TRBJ1-5, with D perhaps TRBD1 (6 bases). Germline V gene sequence: CDR1 MGHDK, CDR2 SYGVNS. The CDR3 is 19 amino acids. V gave up 2 bases and J gave up 5 bases, with 25 bases separating them. CDR3 loop: CASSEGSAGEFIGDQPQHF. The CDR3 DNA reads TGTGCCAGCAGTGAAGGGTCCGCAGGGGAGTTCATCGGGGATCAGCCCCAGCATTTT.

The chain employs TRBV6-1 and TRBJ2-3; 7 positions match TRBD1. This CDR3 is 16 amino acids long. Germline V gene data show CDR1 as MNHNS and CDR2 as SASEGT. The V gene end was trimmed by 6 bases and the J gene end by 3 bases; junction bases not matched to a gene: 12. This chain's CDR3 is CASRTSGTEGTDTQYF. In DNA, the CDR3 is TGTGCCAGCAGGACCTCAGGGACAGAGGGGACAGATACGCAGTATTTT.

The rearrangement links TRBV12-3 or TRBV12-4 to TRBJ1-5, with D possibly matching TRBD1 (6 bases). Trimming left V 6 bases short and J 0 bases short, with 9 bases between. This CDR3 has 14 amino acids. CDR3 DNA sequence: TGTGCCAGCAGAGGACAGAATAGCAATCAGCCCCAGCATTTT. This codes for CASRGQNSNQPQHF.

V is TRBV5-4 and J is TRBJ2-3, with D perhaps TRBD2 (5 bases). V shed 1 base and J shed 6 bases, with 6 bases lying between them. CDR3 length: 12 amino acids. Germline lookup yields CDR1 SGHNT and CDR2 YYREEE (reference sequence). CDR3 DNA sequence: TGTGCCAGCAGCTTGACGGGGGATACGCAGTATTTT. Translation: CASSLTGDTQYF.

The chain combines TRBV7-6 with TRBJ2-7; 9 bases match TRBD1. Trimming took 2 bases from V and 5 from J; bases not matched to a gene: 7. Germline values: CDR1 SGHVS, CDR2 FNYEAQ. The CDR3 loop spans 15 amino acids. CDR3 loop: CASSLTGTGRNEQYF. CDR3 bases: TGTGCCAGCAGCTTAACAGGGACAGGGAGGAACGAGCAGTACTTC.

The chain is built from TRBV19 and TRBJ2-1; D unresolved. There are 15 residues in the CDR3. Trimming took 7 bases from V and 1 from J, leaving 14 bases between them. Germline-derived CDR1 and CDR2 are LNHDA and SQIVND (reference sequence). The CDR3 nucleotides are TGTGCCAGTAACGCACAGTTCAGGTCCTACAATGAGCAGTTCTTC. Translated: CASNAQFRSYNEQFF.